The 17 T cell receptor beta chains in this list originate from one sample, sequenced in a study of blood T cell repertoires in COVID-19. The method was immunoSEQ multiplex PCR; TCRdb's version includes in-frame clones alone and lacks a portion of them. The sample carries around 150,000 clones, about 86% recorded once. The sample consisted of peripheral blood. These receptor sequences come from a man in his 70s with acute or convalescent COVID-19.

This chain connects TRBV15 to TRBJ1-4; D might be TRBD1 (5 bases). Per germline, CDR1 LNHNV and CDR2 YYDKDF (reference sequence). The CDR3 spans 16 residues. Trimming pared 0 bases from V and 4 bases from J, leaving 12 bases between. CDR3: CATSREGGVYNEKLFF. CDR3 nucleotide sequence: TGTGCCACCAGCAGAGAGGGGGGAGTTTATAATGAAAAACTGTTTTTT.

This clone was observed a single time. The same CDR3 is also encoded by other DNA sequences in this sample. This rearrangement joins TRBV19 to TRBJ2-5; 15 nucleotides match TRBD2. Germline V gene data show CDR1 as LNHDA and CDR2 as SQIVND (reference sequence). With V trimmed by 5 bases and J by 4 bases, 2 bases remained unmatched. CDR3 length equals 15 residues. CDR3 coding DNA: TGTGCCAGTAGTCCGGGACTAGCGGGAGGAGAGACCCAGTACTTC. It yields the protein CASSPGLAGGETQYF.

This chain connects TRBV6-5 to TRBJ2-2; a possible D gene is TRBD2 (7 bases). The V gene lost 8 bases and the J gene lost 4 bases, with 17 bases spanning the gap. The CDR3 runs 15 residues. The V gene's germline CDR1 is MNHEY and CDR2 SVGAGI. The CDR3 region has the DNA TGTGCCAGCGGGGGGAGGGGGGTCGGCACCGGGGAGCTGTTTTTT. Protein: CASGGRGVGTGELFF.

V usage is TRBV7-3 and J usage is TRBJ2-3, with 11 bases fitting TRBD2. This CDR3 spans 15 amino acids. V lost 6 bases to trimming and J lost 1 base; unmatched junction nucleotides: 3. The germline V gene has CDR1 SGHTA and CDR2 FQGTGA. CDR3 bases: TGTGCCAGCAGTCAGACTAGCGGGGGCACAGATACGCAGTATTTT. It translates to CASSQTSGGTDTQYF. Filled out from reference TRBV7-3 and TRBJ2-3, the complete variable domain reads GAGVSQTPSNKVTEKGKYVELRCDPISGHTALYWYRQSLGQGPEFLIYFQGTGAADDSGLPNDRFFAVRPEGSVSTLKIQRTERGDSAVYLCASSQTSGGTDTQYFGPGTRLTVL.

This rearrangement joins TRBV3-1 (or the pseudogene TRBV3-2) to TRBJ2-2; 9 nucleotides line up with TRBD2. With V trimmed by 1 base and J by 6 bases, 3 bases remained unmatched. The CDR3 covers 15 residues. Germline values: CDR1 LGHDT, CDR2 YNNKEL (reference sequence). This chain's CDR3 is CASSQVLAGPGELFF. The CDR3 region has the DNA TGTGCCAGCAGCCAAGTCCTAGCGGGGCCCGGGGAGCTGTTTTTT.

Only one count was recorded for this clone. The chain joins TRBV5-4 to TRBJ2-5; 8 positions agree with TRBD2. V trimming: 0 bases; J trimming: 5 bases; junction bases outside the gene matches: 6. This CDR3 has 15 residues. The germline V gene encodes CDR1 SGHNT and CDR2 YYREEE (reference sequence). The DNA of the CDR3 is TGTGCCAGCAGCTTGGCCCAGCGGGAGTTGGAGACCCAGTACTTC. It specifies CASSLAQRELETQYF.

Points on this clone: Other DNA sequences in this sample translate to the same CDR3. The chain links TRBV7-2 to TRBJ2-7, with TRBD2 matching over 11 bases. The CDR3 has 15 amino acids. Germline V CDR1 and CDR2: SGHTA, FQGNSA. Trimming took 5 bases from V and 1 from J; bases not matched to a gene: 4. CDR3 sequence reads: CASSPGLAVSYEQYF. CDR3 nucleotide sequence: TGTGCCAGCAGCCCGGGACTAGCGGTGTCCTACGAGCAGTACTTC.

Only one count was recorded for this clone. V is TRBV6-6 and J is TRBJ2-7; 9 bases are shared with TRBD1. The J segment lost 3 bases and the V segment lost 5 bases, leaving 5 bases of the junction unmatched. The CDR3 has 14 residues. Germline CDR1 is MNHNY and CDR2 is SVGAGI (reference sequence). CDR3 DNA sequence: TGTGCCAGCAGTAAGGGACAGGGAGGCTACGAGCAGTACTTC. It encodes CASSKGQGGYEQYF.

The chain employs TRBV5-1 and TRBJ1-5; D gene ambiguous. V lost 4 bases, J lost 2 bases, and 16 bases lay in between. The CDR3 is 16 residues long. Per the germline V gene, CDR1 is SGHRS and CDR2 is YFSETQ. Here the CDR3 reads CASSLPPDGGNQPQHF. As DNA, the CDR3 is TGCGCCAGCAGCCTCCCTCCCGACGGGGGCAATCAGCCCCAGCATTTT.

The CDR3 here is CASSVGQVYGYTF. In DNA form, the CDR3 reads TGTGCCAGCAGCGTAGGCCAGGTCTATGGCTACACCTTC. The chain employs TRBV9 and TRBJ1-2; D gene unclear. CDR3 length: 13 amino acids. Trimming left V 0 bases short and J 4 bases short, with 7 bases between. CDR1 SGDLS and CDR2 YYNGEE come from the germline V gene. Supplemented by reference TRBV9 and TRBJ1-2, the full variable domain reads DSGVTQTPKHLITATGQRVTLRCSPRSGDLSVYWYQQSLDQGLQFLIQYYNGEERAKGNILERFSAQQFPDLHSELNLSSLELGDSALYFCASSVGQVYGYTFGSGTRLTVV.

CDR3 in amino acids: CASRWQATDTQYF. For the CDR3, the DNA is TGCGCCAGCAGATGGCAGGCCACAGATACGCAGTATTTT. The chain recombines TRBV10-2 with TRBJ2-3; no definite D call. The germline gives CDR1 WSHSY, CDR2 SAAADI. The V end was cut by 6 bases, the J end by 2 bases, with 9 bases between. This CDR3 region has 13 residues.

The V call is TRBV28, the J call TRBJ1-4; no reliable D call. Germline V gene data show CDR1 as MDHEN and CDR2 as SYDVKM. The CDR3 sequence is 15 residues long. Trimming took 1 base from V and 2 from J, leaving 8 bases between them. This chain's CDR3 is CASSLFGWTNEKLFF. Here the CDR3 DNA reads TGTGCCAGCAGTTTATTCGGGTGGACTAATGAAAAACTGTTTTTT.

V usage is TRBV4-3 and J usage is TRBJ1-1; D ambiguous. Trimming pared 1 base from V and 1 base from J, leaving 10 bases between. Germline V gives CDR1 LGHNA, CDR2 YSLEER. The CDR3 contains 15 residues. The CDR3 loop is CASSQGWGGNTEAFF. Written as DNA, the CDR3 is TGCGCCAGCAGCCAAGGCTGGGGAGGGAACACTGAAGCTTTCTTT.

The V call is TRBV19, the J call TRBJ2-2; D uncertain. Germline V gene lookup returns CDR1 LNHDA and CDR2 SQIVND (reference sequence). This CDR3 is 14 amino acids long. With 1 base removed from V and 2 bases from J, the gap between germline ends came to 5 bases. CDR3 in DNA: TGTGCCAGTAGTATAGTGCGCAACACCGGGGAGCTGTTTTTT. Protein product: CASSIVRNTGELFF.

The sample holds one count of this clone. V gene TRBV6-2 or TRBV6-3 combines with J gene TRBJ2-5; 7 nucleotides match TRBD1. Germline CDR1 and CDR2: MNHEY and SVGEGT. Unmatched junction bases numbered 4, after V lost 1 base and J lost 2 bases. This CDR3 has 15 amino acids. CDR3 DNA: TGTGCCAGCAGTTACTTGGGACAGCCTCAAGAGACCCAGTACTTC. Translation: CASSYLGQPQETQYF.

The chain couples TRBV11-1 to TRBJ2-1; 8 bases match TRBD1. The CDR3 is made up of 15 amino acids. Germline CDR1 SGHAT, CDR2 FQDESV (reference sequence). The trim removed 3 bases at V and 3 bases at J, leaving 4 bases unmatched. CDR3 loop: CASSFTGGYYNEQFF. The CDR3, as DNA: TGTGCCAGCAGCTTCACAGGGGGGTACTACAATGAGCAGTTCTTC.

The gene calls are TRBV5-4 and TRBJ2-5; TRBD1 matches 10 bases. Looked up from germline, CDR1 is SGHNT and CDR2 is YYREEE (reference sequence). This CDR3 is built from 15 residues. V shed 4 bases, J shed 3 bases, and the junction held 6 bases outside the gene matches. CDR3 sequence: CASSRDRGREETQYF. CDR3 sequence (DNA): TGTGCCAGCAGCCGGGACAGGGGAAGGGAAGAGACCCAGTACTTC.